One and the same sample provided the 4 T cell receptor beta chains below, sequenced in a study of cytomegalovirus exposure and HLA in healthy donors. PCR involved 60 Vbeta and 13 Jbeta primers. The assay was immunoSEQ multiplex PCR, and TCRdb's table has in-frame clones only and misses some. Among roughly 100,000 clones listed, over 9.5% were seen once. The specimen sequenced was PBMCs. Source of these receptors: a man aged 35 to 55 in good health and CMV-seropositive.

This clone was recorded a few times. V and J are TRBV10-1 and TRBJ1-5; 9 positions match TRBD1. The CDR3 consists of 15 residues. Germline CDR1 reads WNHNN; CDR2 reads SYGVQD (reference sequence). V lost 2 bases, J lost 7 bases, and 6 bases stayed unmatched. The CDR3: CASSEGTGQGQPQHF. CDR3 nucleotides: TGCGCCAGCAGTGAGGGGACAGGGCAGGGCCAGCCCCAGCATTTT.

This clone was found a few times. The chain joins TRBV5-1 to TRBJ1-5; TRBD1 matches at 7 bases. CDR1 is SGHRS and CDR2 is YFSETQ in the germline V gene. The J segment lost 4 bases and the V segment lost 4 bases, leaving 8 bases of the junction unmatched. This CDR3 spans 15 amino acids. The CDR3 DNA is TGCGCCAGCAGCCCTGGGACAGTGGAGAATCAGCCCCAGCATTTT. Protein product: CASSPGTVENQPQHF.

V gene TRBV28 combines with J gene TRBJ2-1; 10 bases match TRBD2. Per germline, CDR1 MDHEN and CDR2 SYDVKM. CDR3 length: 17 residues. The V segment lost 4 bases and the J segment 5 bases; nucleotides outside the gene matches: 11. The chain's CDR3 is CASSYMGGTSEHNEQFF. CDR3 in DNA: TGTGCCAGCAGTTACATGGGCGGGACTAGCGAACACAATGAGCAGTTCTTC.

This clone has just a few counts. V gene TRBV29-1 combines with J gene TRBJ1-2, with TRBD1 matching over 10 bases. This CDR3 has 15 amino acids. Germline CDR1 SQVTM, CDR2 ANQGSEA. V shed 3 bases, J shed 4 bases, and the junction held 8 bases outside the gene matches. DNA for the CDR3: TGCAGCGTTGAGGGGGACAGGGGAGATCGCTATGGCTACACCTTC. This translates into CSVEGDRGDRYGYTF.